These 14 T cell receptor beta chains came from one sample sequenced in a study of CXCR3-negative and CXCR3-positive naive CD8 T cells. General study findings and limits: The TRB CDR3s that CXCR3-positive naive cells carried were more hydrophobic than those of CXCR3-negative naive cells.

Antigens of these TCRs are unknown. cDNA libraries for TRB were generated by 5' RACE incorporating UMI labels. TCRdb re-called the 5' RACE reads and catalogs CDR3 proteins one per entry, DNA excluded. The sample has about 5,000 distinct CDR3 sequences. The sample was naive CXCR3+ CD8+ T cells from blood. Subset given: CD45RO-CCR7+CD27+CD95- naive CD8+ T cells expressing CXCR3 (TNR3+). The receptors shown here come from a human donor in good health. Some clones in this sample may be carry-over from other donors' samples.

Measured by frequency, this clonotype is medium-sized. This chain links TRBV5-5 with TRBJ2-7; no DNA is available, so the TRBD1 call from TCRdb remains unchecked. CDR1 is SGHKS and CDR2 is YYEKEE in the germline V gene (reference sequence). The CDR3 runs 14 residues. The CDR3 spells CASSIRDRDYEQYF. Based on the CDR3 plus reference TRBV5-5 and TRBJ2-7, the full variable domain is DAGVTQSPTHLIKTRGQQVTLRCSPISGHKSVSWYQQVLGQGPQFIFQYYEKEERGRGNFPDRFSARQFPNYSSELNVNALLLGDSALYLCASSIRDRDYEQYFGPGTRLTVT.

According to its frequency, this clonotype is medium-sized. CDR3 in amino acids: CARVQGDTQYF. The chain carries TRBV7-9 and TRBJ2-3; absent DNA, TCRdb's TRBD1 call cannot be checked. CDR1 is SEHNR and CDR2 is FQNEAQ in the germline V gene (reference sequence). The CDR3 totals 11 residues.

According to its frequency, this clonotype is medium-sized. The rearrangement links TRBV6-5 to TRBJ2-2; TCRdb outputs TRBD1, but without DNA this stays unchecked. The CDR3 extends over 15 amino acids. Looked up from germline, CDR1 is MNHEY and CDR2 is SVGAGI. The CDR3 loop is CASSYQQALVGELFF.

The rearrangement links TRBV4-1 to TRBJ2-1. This CDR3 contains 14 residues. Germline-derived CDR1 and CDR2 are MGHRA and YSYEKL. CDR3 region: CASSQDGPYNEQFF.

According to its frequency, this clonotype is medium-sized. This chain uses TRBV12-3 or TRBV12-4 with TRBJ2-1; with no DNA, the TCRdb D assignment of TRBD1 cannot be verified. The CDR3 totals 15 residues. CDR3 loop: CASSPGAPFYNEQFF.

This rearrangement joins TRBV7-2 to TRBJ1-2. Germline lookup yields CDR1 SGHTA and CDR2 FQGNSA. The CDR3 length is 13 residues. Here the CDR3 reads CASSKTDNYGYTF.

CDR3 protein: CASSSELYRQETQYF. The V call is TRBV6-2 or TRBV6-3, the J call TRBJ2-5; the D call of TRBD1 rests on TCRdb alone, since no DNA is present to check it. This CDR3 region has 15 residues. In germline, CDR1 is MNHEY, CDR2 SVGEGT.

This chain connects TRBV30 to TRBJ1-1. This CDR3 has 11 amino acids. The germline V gene has CDR1 GTSNPN and CDR2 SVGIG (reference sequence). The CDR3 region is CATIYYTEAFF.

Frequency places this clonotype as medium-sized. J is TRBJ2-3 and V is TRBV5-5; the D call of TRBD1 rests on TCRdb alone, since no DNA is present to check it. Per germline, CDR1 SGHKS and CDR2 YYEKEE (reference sequence). The CDR3 totals 15 residues. The chain's CDR3 is CASSLGDHSTDTQYF.

J is TRBJ1-2 and V is TRBV15; TCRdb's assignment of TRBD1 cannot be checked, as there is no DNA. CDR1 and CDR2 (germline): LNHNV, YYDKDF (reference sequence). The length of the CDR3 is 16 residues. This CDR3 reads CATSRGAQGGFYGYTF.

The gene calls are TRBV29-1 and TRBJ2-3; lacking DNA, the TRBD1 call made by TCRdb goes unchecked. The germline V gene has CDR1 SQVTM and CDR2 ANQGSEA. The CDR3 consists of 17 residues. CDR3 residues: CSVDTLFTGSATDTQYF.

The rearrangement links TRBV7-2 to TRBJ1-1; TCRdb picks TRBD1, but there is no DNA to check that call. This CDR3 region has 13 residues. Germline assignment: CDR1 SGHTA and CDR2 FQGNSA. The CDR3 here is CASTGDWGTEAFF. Drawing the rest from reference TRBV7-2 and TRBJ1-1, the complete variable domain is GAGVSQSPSNKVTEKGKDVELRCDPISGHTALYWYRQSLGQGLEFLIYFQGNSAPDKSGLPSDRFSAERTGGSVSTLTIQRTQQEDSAVYLCASTGDWGTEAFFGQGTRLTVV.

Considering frequency, this clonotype is medium-sized (0.01 to 0.1%). The chain is built from TRBV14 and TRBJ2-3. CDR3 length: 12 amino acids. Germline CDR1 and CDR2: SGHDN and FVKESK. CDR3 sequence: CASSQYQDTQYF.

This chain uses TRBV5-1 with TRBJ2-1; no DNA is available, so the TRBD1 call from TCRdb remains unchecked. Germline V gives CDR1 SGHRS, CDR2 YFSETQ. The CDR3 spans 14 residues. This chain's CDR3 is CASTPGQSNNEQFF.